These 27 T cell receptor beta chains were all obtained from the same sample, sequenced in a study of T cells in Graves' hyperthyroidism and ophthalmopathy. RNA transcripts served as the template for amplifying TCR beta CDR3 regions. First-round RT-PCR targeting the TCR CDR3 was performed with the HTBI primer set. MiXCR was run by TCRdb on the multiplex PCR reads, yielding one entry per CDR3 protein. The sample yields about 360,000 distinct CDR3 sequences, 13% seen once. The specimen was blood. Source of these receptors: a man aged 25 to 40 with Graves' hyperthyroidism that later progressed to Graves' ophthalmopathy.

The V gene is TRBV7-9, the J gene TRBJ1-1; D gene unclear. Germline V gene lookup returns CDR1 SEHNR and CDR2 FQNEAQ (reference sequence). Trimming left V 4 bases short and J 1 base short, with 13 bases between. The CDR3 loop spans 15 amino acids. Here the CDR3 DNA reads TGTGCCAGCAGCTCGAGAGGACGGGAGAACACTGAAGCTTTCTTT. Encoded protein: CASSSRGRENTEAFF.

This clonotype was seen a few times. The rearrangement uses TRBV6-1 and TRBJ2-5; TRBD1 or TRBD2 may be the D gene (5 bases each). The CDR3 spans 12 residues. Between the trimmed V and J ends, which lost 7 bases and 5 bases, there was a span of 11 bases. CDR1 and CDR2 (germline): MNHNS, SASEGT. The CDR3 sequence: CASKRGRETQYF. The CDR3 DNA is TGTGCCAGCAAGAGGGGCCGGGAGACCCAGTACTTC.

The genes are TRBV3-1 and TRBJ1-6, with a possible D match to TRBD1 (6 bases). Per the germline V gene, CDR1 is LGHDT and CDR2 is YNNKEL (reference sequence). V lost 1 base and J lost 10, with 14 bases in between. This CDR3 is built from 15 residues. CDR3 coding DNA: TGTGCCAGCAGCCAAGTGTCAGGGGAGGGATCACCCCTCCACTTT. The encoded protein is CASSQVSGEGSPLHF.

This clonotype has more than one count but fewer than ten. The chain carries TRBV29-1 and TRBJ2-7; tentatively, D is TRBD2 (7 bases). The germline V gene has CDR1 SQVTM and CDR2 ANQGSEA. The CDR3 runs 15 residues. V was trimmed by 0 bases and J by 6 bases, leaving 18 bases between them. The CDR3 is CSVEDGLRGAVEQYF. DNA of the CDR3: TGCAGCGTTGAAGATGGCTTACGGGGGGCCGTCGAGCAGTACTTC.

This clonotype was counted at least ten times. The CDR3 reads CASSVQGTNTEAFF. DNA of the CDR3: TGTGCCAGCAGTGTTCAGGGAACCAACACTGAAGCTTTCTTT. This chain connects TRBV2 to TRBJ1-1; weak D call: TRBD1 (5 bases). V was pared by 4 bases and J by 2 bases, with 11 bases between. Germline V gives CDR1 SNHLY, CDR2 FYNNEI. The CDR3 has 14 residues.

The sample holds a few counts of this clonotype. The chain couples TRBV6-1 to TRBJ1-5; maybe TRBD1 (6 bases). The CDR3 loop spans 14 amino acids. The germline V gene encodes CDR1 MNHNS and CDR2 SASEGT. The CDR3 DNA reads as TGTGTCTCTGAAGGGGGACCGGGCAATCAGCCCCAGCATTTT. This sequence encodes CVSEGGPGNQPQHF.

This clonotype has just a few counts. V gene TRBV12-3 or TRBV12-4 combines with J gene TRBJ1-4; D is unclear. Trimming left V 2 bases short and J 8 bases short, with 15 bases between. The CDR3 has 15 residues. CDR3 amino acids: CASSLWAGEGEKLFF. DNA of the CDR3: TGTGCCAGCAGTTTATGGGCCGGGGAAGGAGAAAAACTGTTTTTT.

The chain employs TRBV13 and TRBJ1-6; perhaps TRBD1 as D (6 bases). The CDR3 sequence is 14 residues long. V was shortened by 3 bases and J by 7 bases, with 10 bases between the two germline ends. Germline loops: CDR1 PRHDT, CDR2 FYEKMQ (reference sequence). The CDR3: CASSFQGWNSPLHF. CDR3 bases: TGTGCCAGCAGCTTTCAGGGGTGGAATTCACCCCTCCACTTT.

As for this clonotype: Germline and junction disagree at one end, which may indicate a read error. In DNA, the CDR3 is TGCGCCAGCAGCCCGGGACAGACCACAGATACGCGGTATTTT. Encoded protein: CASSPGQTTDTRYF. This sequence joins TRBV5-1 and TRBJ2-3; 7 bases map to TRBD1. The CDR3 has 14 amino acids. Germline CDR1 SGHRS, CDR2 YFSETQ.

This clonotype was picked up many times. The chain is built from TRBV2 and TRBJ2-5, with D possibly TRBD1 on 5 matching bases. The CDR3 loop spans 15 amino acids. Trimming shortened V by 5 bases and J by 0 bases, and 13 bases separated the two germline ends. Germline CDR1 reads SNHLY; CDR2 reads FYNNEI. Here the CDR3 DNA reads TGTGCCAGCAGTCTAGAGAAGGGGTACCAAGAGACCCAGTACTTC. It is translated as CASSLEKGYQETQYF.

This clonotype was found many times. The genes are TRBV20-1 and TRBJ2-5; 8 nucleotides line up with TRBD2. Germline assignment: CDR1 DFQATT and CDR2 SNEGSKA (reference sequence). The CDR3 runs 18 residues. Trimming cost V 3 bases and J 3 bases; bases outside gene matches: 18. The CDR3 spells CSASFVVAGTLNEETQYF. The DNA for the CDR3 is TGCAGTGCTAGCTTCGTGGTAGCGGGGACCCTAAACGAAGAGACCCAGTACTTC.

The chain combines TRBV18 with TRBJ1-4; TRBD1 matches 8 bases. The V segment lost 2 bases and the J segment 10 bases; nucleotides outside the gene matches: 9. The germline gives CDR1 KGHSH, CDR2 LQKENI. This CDR3 region has 15 residues. CDR3 in amino acids: CASSPEQGGSGKLFF. The CDR3 DNA reads as TGTGCCAGCTCACCAGAACAGGGGGGAAGTGGAAAACTGTTTTTT.

At least ten counts were recorded for this clonotype. The chain joins TRBV7-2 to TRBJ2-7; possible D gene TRBD1, 6 bases. CDR3 length equals 14 residues. Looked up from germline, CDR1 is SGHTA and CDR2 is FQGNSA. With 4 bases removed from V and 2 bases from J, the gap between germline ends came to 12 bases. CDR3 coding DNA: TGTGCCAGCAGCTCCACCCGGGACACCTACGAGCAGTACTTC. Protein sequence: CASSSTRDTYEQYF. Combining the CDR3 with reference TRBV7-2 and TRBJ2-7 gives the whole variable domain GAGVSQSPSNKVTEKGKDVELRCDPISGHTALYWYRQSLGQGLEFLIYFQGNSAPDKSGLPSDRFSAERTGGSVSTLTIQRTQQEDSAVYLCASSSTRDTYEQYFGPGTRLTVT.

The chain recombines TRBV19 with TRBJ1-5; possibly TRBD1 for D (6 bases). In germline, CDR1 is LNHDA, CDR2 SQIVND (reference sequence). This CDR3 region has 16 residues. V was cut by 5 bases and J by 5 bases, with 19 bases left in between. Here the CDR3 DNA reads TGTGCCAGTAGTGGGGGACACACAACGACGGATCAGCCCCAGCATTTT. Protein: CASSGGHTTTDQPQHF.

The chain couples TRBV6-2 or TRBV6-3 to TRBJ1-3; 8 bases align to TRBD1. Germline V gene sequence: CDR1 MNHEY, CDR2 SVGEGT. V shed 7 bases, J shed 7 bases, and the junction held 3 bases outside the gene matches. CDR3 length: 12 residues. In DNA form, the CDR3 reads TGTGCCAGCAAGGACAGGGCGAACACCATATATTTT. Translation gives CASKDRANTIYF.

This clonotype was seen repeatedly, ten times or more. V gene TRBV6-6 combines with J gene TRBJ2-5; no clear D gene. Germline CDR1 reads MNHNY; CDR2 reads SVGAGI (reference sequence). The V end lost 0 bases, the J end lost 4 bases, and 9 bases lay between the germline ends. This CDR3 region has 14 residues. CDR3: CASSYSALSETQYF. The CDR3 bases are TGTGCCAGCAGTTACTCAGCCCTTTCAGAGACCCAGTACTTC.

This clonotype was found many times. The chain's CDR3 is CASSLELAGNNEQFF. The CDR3 DNA reads TGCGCCAGCAGCTTGGAGCTAGCGGGGAACAATGAGCAGTTCTTC. The chain joins TRBV5-1 to TRBJ2-1; 9 bases match TRBD2. The CDR3 is 15 residues long. The V and J ends lost 0 bases and 5 bases, in that order; junction bases with no gene match: 3. The germline V gene encodes CDR1 SGHRS and CDR2 YFSETQ.

Many counts were recorded for this clonotype. The chain links TRBV28 to TRBJ2-5; tentative D call: TRBD1 (6 bases). V was trimmed by 6 bases and J by 1 base, leaving 9 bases between them. This CDR3 spans 13 amino acids. From germline, CDR1 is MDHEN and CDR2 SYDVKM. The CDR3 DNA is TGTGCCAGCAGGCGGACAGTCCAAGAGACCCAGTACTTC. Encoded protein: CASRRTVQETQYF.

In this sample, this clonotype turned up many times. The rearrangement uses TRBV6-1 and TRBJ2-7; possible D gene TRBD1, 5 bases. Per germline, CDR1 MNHNS and CDR2 SASEGT. The length of the CDR3 is 12 residues. Trimming took off 10 bases at V and 1 base at J, with 11 bases between the two ends. CDR3 DNA sequence: TGTGCCACCTTAGACAGATCCTACGAGCAGTACTTC. Protein: CATLDRSYEQYF.

This clonotype was seen a handful of times. The chain recombines TRBV12-3 or TRBV12-4 with TRBJ2-3; 12 nucleotides agree with TRBD2. V shed 3 bases and J 5 bases; nucleotides not matched to a gene: 6. The CDR3 is 16 residues long. The chain's CDR3 is CASSLLAGGLVDTQYF. The CDR3 DNA reads TGTGCCAGCAGTTTGCTAGCGGGGGGGCTGGTAGATACGCAGTATTTT.

This clonotype was seen more than once but under ten times. The V call is TRBV3-1, the J call TRBJ2-3; D may be TRBD2 (7 bases). Between the trimmed V and J ends, which lost 1 base and 0 bases, there was a span of 14 bases. Germline CDR1 LGHDT, CDR2 YNNKEL (reference sequence). The CDR3 has 17 amino acids. The CDR3 bases are TGTGCCAGCAGCCAAGTTTGGGGGGGCCGAAGCACAGATACGCAGTATTTT. This codes for CASSQVWGGRSTDTQYF.

This rearrangement joins TRBV20-1 to TRBJ2-1; 8 nucleotides line up with TRBD2. Germline CDR1 DFQATT, CDR2 SNEGSKA (reference sequence). V lost 6 bases, J lost 9 bases, and 16 bases stayed unmatched. CDR3 size: 15 residues. The CDR3: CSALLSTGGPGEQFF. For the CDR3, the DNA is TGCAGTGCCCTATTGTCGACGGGGGGGCCGGGTGAGCAGTTCTTC.

This clonotype has ten or more counts. The V and J genes are TRBV28 and TRBJ1-1; D is perhaps TRBD1 (6 bases). The germline V and J ends were trimmed by 6 bases and 1 base, with 18 bases remaining between them. The CDR3 extends over 16 amino acids. The germline V gene has CDR1 MDHEN and CDR2 SYDVKM. In nucleotides, the CDR3 is TGTGCCAGCAGCCTTTTGGGGGCGCGGGGGAACACTGAAGCTTTCTTT. Translation: CASSLLGARGNTEAFF.

This clonotype was detected many times. The CDR3 here is CASATGTGTYGYTF. The CDR3 DNA is TGTGCCAGCGCCACCGGGACAGGGACTTATGGCTACACCTTC. V usage is TRBV6-1 and J usage is TRBJ1-2; TRBD1 aligns across 9 bases. V trimming: 8 bases; J trimming: 5 bases; junction bases outside the gene matches: 9. The V gene's germline CDR1 is MNHNS and CDR2 SASEGT. The CDR3 covers 14 residues.

Only a few counts were recorded for this clonotype. The chain joins TRBV19 to TRBJ1-4; 7 bases are shared with TRBD1. V shed 5 bases and J 6 bases; nucleotides not matched to a gene: 9. The CDR3 is 15 residues long. CDR1 is LNHDA, CDR2 SQIVND, per germline (reference sequence). In nucleotides, the CDR3 is TGTGCCAGTAGTTCTGCCGGGACAGCCTATGAAAAACTGTTTTTT. Translated, it gives CASSSAGTAYEKLFF.

This clonotype has just a few counts. The chain links TRBV11-3 to TRBJ2-2; 11 nucleotides align to TRBD2. The ends lost 5 bases at V and 0 bases at J; junction bases unmatched: 14. The CDR3 runs to 20 residues. From germline, CDR1 is SGHNT and CDR2 YENEEA. CDR3 loop: CASSPPPLAGDNANTGELFF. The CDR3 DNA is TGTGCCAGCAGCCCTCCCCCACTAGCGGGGGATAACGCGAACACCGGGGAGCTGTTTTTT.

The sample holds many counts of this clonotype. A junction boundary mismatches the germline segment, possibly from a read error. The chain joins TRBV2 to TRBJ2-1, with 9 bases identical to TRBD2. The germline gives CDR1 SNHLY, CDR2 FYNNEI. This CDR3 is 17 amino acids long. In nucleotides, the CDR3 is TGTGCCAGCAGAGAAGGACTAGCGTCCTCCTCCTACAATGAGCAGTTCTTC. It yields the protein CASREGLASSSYNEQFF.